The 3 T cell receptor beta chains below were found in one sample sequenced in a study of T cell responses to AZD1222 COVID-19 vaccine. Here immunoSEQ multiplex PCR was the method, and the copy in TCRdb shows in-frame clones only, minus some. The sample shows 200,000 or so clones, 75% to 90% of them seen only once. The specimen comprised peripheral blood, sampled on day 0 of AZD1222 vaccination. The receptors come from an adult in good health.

CDR3 residues: CASSQEARGEQYF. For the CDR3, the DNA is TGTGCCAGCAGCCAAGAGGCGAGGGGCGAGCAGTACTTC. The V gene is TRBV3-1 (or the pseudogene TRBV3-2), the J gene TRBJ2-7; D possibly uses TRBD1 or TRBD2 (5 bases each). Germline V lookup: CDR1 LGHDT, CDR2 YNNKEL (reference sequence). The CDR3 is made up of 13 amino acids. The ends were cut back, 0 bases at V and 6 bases at J, with 9 bases in the middle.

CDR3 bases: TGTGCCAGCAGAAGGACAGGGGAGAACTATGGCTACACCTTC. It is translated as CASRRTGENYGYTF. The chain combines TRBV6-5 with TRBJ1-2, with TRBD1 matching 9 bases. V lost 6 bases, J lost 2 bases, and 4 bases stayed unmatched. Germline CDR1 and CDR2: MNHEY and SVGAGI. The CDR3 length is 14 residues.

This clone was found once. The CDR3, as DNA: TGTGCCAGCAGCACAGGGGACGCGGGTTTAGGACAAGAGACCCAGTACTTC. Protein sequence: CASSTGDAGLGQETQYF. The V and J genes are TRBV5-4 and TRBJ2-5; 7 nucleotides agree with TRBD1. V shed 4 bases and J 2 bases; nucleotides not matched to a gene: 14. The CDR3 has 17 amino acids. Germline-derived CDR1 and CDR2 are SGHNT and YYREEE (reference sequence). Variable domain in full (rest from reference TRBV5-4 and TRBJ2-5): ETGVTQSPTHLIKTRGQQVTLRCSSQSGHNTVSWYQQALGQGPQFIFQYYREEENGRGNFPPRFSGLQFPNYSSELNVNALELDDSALYLCASSTGDAGLGQETQYFGPGTRLLVL.